This T cell receptor beta chain was retrieved from a study of T-cell memory formation after mild COVID-19 (TCRdb year 2021). For the wider study: TCR sequence clusters from the two donors were found to be largely donor specific. Longitudinal TCRalpha and TCRbeta repertoire sequencing tracked T-cell clones expanding and contracting after mild COVID-19 in a couple of donors. The cohort was made up of two young adult volunteers, one female and one male, who were previously healthy. General conclusions and limits of the study: Whether the second-wave clones peaking on day 37 were SARS-CoV-2 specific was not confirmed. Contracting CD4+ clones turned up mainly in the CM and EM memory subsets, whereas EMRA was where CD8+ clones were enriched. Only a couple of mild cases were covered in the study, and larger cohorts including severe cases with pre-infection samples were considered necessary. Some responding clones were detected in pre-infection memory, which suggested that pre-existing cross-reactive memory T cells had joined the SARS-CoV-2 response. Clones contracting from day 15 to 85 had balanced CD4/CD8 phenotypes, while a second wave expanding from day 15 to 37 was biased towards CD4+.

Sequenced using an Illumina NovaSeq 6000. TCRalpha and TCRbeta cDNA libraries were built by 5'RACE with constant-segment primers, adding sample barcodes and unique molecular identifiers. Trizol reagent was used to extract RNA from every sample. Libraries were amplified in two PCR steps, with a second sample barcode and Illumina TruSeq adapters added in the second step. The libraries were sequenced on an Illumina NovaSeq using 2 x 150 bp paired-end reads. Under the source paper's analysis protocol: The reads were demultiplexed and collapsed into UMI-guided consensus sequences using migec v1.2.7. With mixcr v2.1.11, UMI consensuses were aligned to TRA and TRB V and J templates and assembled into clonotypes. Expanded or contracted clonotypes were those called significant by both edgeR and NoisET, with noise models trained on biological replicates. For edgeR calls, a false discovery rate-adjusted p below 0.01 and a log2 fold-change threshold of 1 were applied. As an exploratory analysis of dynamics, max-normalized trajectories of the 1000 most abundant clonotypes were examined with PCA combined with hierarchical clustering. Each responding clone was given a CD4 or CD8 phenotype based on the CD4+ and CD8+ repertoires, which had been sequenced separately. Starting from the raw public reads, TCRdb applied fastp trimming at Q25, assembled clones with MiXCR and retained in-frame beta chains. Under each unique CDR3 protein, matching rows form one entry showing the most common genes and DNA. Clone size and V and J calls follow TCRdb, not the original study. The sample data list 120,000 to 150,000 distinct CDR3 sequences, and 15% to 20% of these were observed just once. The ten largest clones represent around 2.4% of the sample.

Ficoll-Paque density gradient centrifugation was used to isolate PBMCs. The germline V gene sets CDR1 to SNHLY and CDR2 to FYNNEI. The CDR3 sequence holds 14 residues, the cysteine and phenylalanine included. The kept DNA is CDR3 alone, 42 bases in frame from the first base. Relative to germline, V is missing 6 bases and J is missing 8 bases, with 6 bases of the junction outside any gene match. A word on this clonotype: Its antigen is not yet known. No base quality information exists; no much larger clone differs at one position.

The material sequenced was PBMCs or a T cell subset sorted from them (not recorded which). Rearrangement joined TRBV2 to TRBJ1-6; 8 of the junction bases match TRBD1. This sequence was found in an adult woman who had mild COVID-19 (a few samples of this study predate the infection). The sample titles of this study are shuffled in the database, so cell type and time point are left out; the donor was told from shared clones. The CDR3 sequence is CASRRDRTDSPLHF. The nucleotide sequence reads as follows: TGTGCCAGCAGGAGGGACAGGACGGATTCACCCCTCCACTTT.